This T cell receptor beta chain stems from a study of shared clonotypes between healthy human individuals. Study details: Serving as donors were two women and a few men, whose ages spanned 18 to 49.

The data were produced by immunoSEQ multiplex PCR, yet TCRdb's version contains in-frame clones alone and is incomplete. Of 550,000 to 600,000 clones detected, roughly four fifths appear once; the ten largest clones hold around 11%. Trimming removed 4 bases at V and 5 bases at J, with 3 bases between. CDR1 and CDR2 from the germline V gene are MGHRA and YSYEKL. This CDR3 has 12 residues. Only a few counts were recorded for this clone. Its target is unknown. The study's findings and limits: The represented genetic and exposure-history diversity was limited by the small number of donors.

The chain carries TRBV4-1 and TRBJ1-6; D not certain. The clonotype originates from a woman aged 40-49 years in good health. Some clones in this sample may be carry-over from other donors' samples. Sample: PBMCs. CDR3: CASSLNNSPLHF. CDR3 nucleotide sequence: TGCGCCAGCAGCCTTAATAATTCACCCCTCCACTTT.